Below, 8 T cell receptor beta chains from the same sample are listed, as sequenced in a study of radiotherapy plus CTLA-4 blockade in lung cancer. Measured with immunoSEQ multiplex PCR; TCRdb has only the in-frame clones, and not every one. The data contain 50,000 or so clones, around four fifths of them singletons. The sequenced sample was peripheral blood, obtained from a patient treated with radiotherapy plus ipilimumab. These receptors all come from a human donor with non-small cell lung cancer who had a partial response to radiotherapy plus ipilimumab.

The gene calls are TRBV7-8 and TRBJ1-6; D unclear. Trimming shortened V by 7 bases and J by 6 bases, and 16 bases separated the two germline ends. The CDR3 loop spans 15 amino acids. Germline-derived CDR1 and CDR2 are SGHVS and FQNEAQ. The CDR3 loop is CASTPRAGGNSPLHF. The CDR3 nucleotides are TGTGCCAGCACCCCAAGGGCTGGAGGTAATTCACCCCTCCACTTT.

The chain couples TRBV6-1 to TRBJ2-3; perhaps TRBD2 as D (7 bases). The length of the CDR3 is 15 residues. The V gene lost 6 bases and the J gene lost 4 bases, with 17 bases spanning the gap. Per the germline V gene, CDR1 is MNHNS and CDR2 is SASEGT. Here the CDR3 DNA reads TGTGCCAGCAGCAGGTGGGGGGGGGCCGCAGATACGCAGTATTTT. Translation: CASSRWGGAADTQYF.

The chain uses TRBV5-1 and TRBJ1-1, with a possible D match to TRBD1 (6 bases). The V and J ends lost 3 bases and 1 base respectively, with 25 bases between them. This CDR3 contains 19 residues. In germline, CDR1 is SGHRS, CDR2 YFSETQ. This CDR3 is CASSWGLGRLGEANTEAFF. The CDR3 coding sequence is TGCGCCAGCAGCTGGGGGCTTGGCCGTCTGGGCGAGGCGAACACTGAAGCTTTCTTT.

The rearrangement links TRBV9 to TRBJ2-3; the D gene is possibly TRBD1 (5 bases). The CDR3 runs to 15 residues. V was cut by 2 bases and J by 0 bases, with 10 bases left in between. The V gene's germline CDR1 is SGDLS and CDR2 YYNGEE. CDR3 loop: CASSVDTPSTDTQYF. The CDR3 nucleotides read TGTGCCAGCAGCGTGGACACCCCTAGCACAGATACGCAGTATTTT.

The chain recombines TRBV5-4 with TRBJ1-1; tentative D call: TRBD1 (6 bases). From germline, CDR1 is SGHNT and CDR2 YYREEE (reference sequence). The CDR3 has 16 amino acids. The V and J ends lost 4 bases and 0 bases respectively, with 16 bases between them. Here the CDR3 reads CASSPHRGALNTEAFF. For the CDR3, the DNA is TGTGCCAGCAGCCCCCATCGGGGGGCCCTGAACACTGAAGCTTTCTTT.

CDR3 loop: CASSESAVPAQYF. CDR3 bases: TGCGCCAGCAGTGAGTCGGCGGTCCCCGCGCAGTATTTT. V and J are TRBV10-1 and TRBJ2-3; no clear D. Trimming removed 0 bases at V and 10 bases at J, with 11 bases between. The CDR3 covers 13 residues. Germline V gene lookup returns CDR1 WNHNN and CDR2 SYGVQD (reference sequence).

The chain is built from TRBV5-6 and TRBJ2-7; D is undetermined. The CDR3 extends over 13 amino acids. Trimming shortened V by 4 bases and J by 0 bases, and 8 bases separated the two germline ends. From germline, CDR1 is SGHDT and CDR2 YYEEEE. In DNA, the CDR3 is TGTGCCAGCAGCCCGGGTGTCTCCTACGAGCAGTACTTC. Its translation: CASSPGVSYEQYF.

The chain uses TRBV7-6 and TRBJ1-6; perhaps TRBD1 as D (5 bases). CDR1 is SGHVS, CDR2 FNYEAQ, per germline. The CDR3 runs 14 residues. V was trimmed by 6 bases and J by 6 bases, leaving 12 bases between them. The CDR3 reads CASSSGTLNSPLHF. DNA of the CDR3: TGTGCCAGCAGTTCCGGGACTCTTAATTCACCCCTCCACTTT.